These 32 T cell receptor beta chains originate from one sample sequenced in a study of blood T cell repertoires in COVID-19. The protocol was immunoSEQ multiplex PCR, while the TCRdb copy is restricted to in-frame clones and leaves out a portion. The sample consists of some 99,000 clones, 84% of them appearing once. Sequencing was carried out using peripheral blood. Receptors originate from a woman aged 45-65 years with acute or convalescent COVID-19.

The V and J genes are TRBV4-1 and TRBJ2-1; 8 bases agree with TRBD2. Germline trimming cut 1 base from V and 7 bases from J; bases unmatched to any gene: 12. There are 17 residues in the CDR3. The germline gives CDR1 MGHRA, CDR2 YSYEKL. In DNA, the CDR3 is TGCGCCAGCAGCCAAGGGCTGACAAGCGGGGGTTTGAATGAGCAGTTCTTC. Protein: CASSQGLTSGGLNEQFF.

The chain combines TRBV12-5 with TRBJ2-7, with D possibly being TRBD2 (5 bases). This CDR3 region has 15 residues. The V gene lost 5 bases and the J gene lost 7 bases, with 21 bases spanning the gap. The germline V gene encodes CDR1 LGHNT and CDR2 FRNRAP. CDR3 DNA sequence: TGTGCTAGTGGTGATGAGACGCCTAGGAGAGGGGAGCAGTACTTC. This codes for CASGDETPRRGEQYF.

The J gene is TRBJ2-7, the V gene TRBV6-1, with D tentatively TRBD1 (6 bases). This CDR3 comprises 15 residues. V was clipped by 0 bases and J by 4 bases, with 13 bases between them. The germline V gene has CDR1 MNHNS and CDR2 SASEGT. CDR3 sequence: CASSEAPQGRYEQYF. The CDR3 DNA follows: TGTGCCAGCAGTGAAGCCCCTCAGGGGCGGTACGAGCAGTACTTC.

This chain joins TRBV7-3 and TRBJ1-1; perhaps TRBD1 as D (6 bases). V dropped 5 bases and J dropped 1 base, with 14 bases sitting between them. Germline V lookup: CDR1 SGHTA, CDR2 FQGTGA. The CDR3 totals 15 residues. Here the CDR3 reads CASSKTGTTNTEAFF. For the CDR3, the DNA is TGTGCCAGCAGCAAGACCGGGACAACGAACACTGAAGCTTTCTTT.

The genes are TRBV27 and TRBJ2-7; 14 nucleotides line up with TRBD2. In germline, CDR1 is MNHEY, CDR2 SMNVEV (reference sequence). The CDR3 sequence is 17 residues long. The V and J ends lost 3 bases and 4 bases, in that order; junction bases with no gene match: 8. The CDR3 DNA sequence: TGTGCCAGCAGTTTCCTCTGGACTAGCGGGGGGCAATACGAGCAGTACTTC. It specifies CASSFLWTSGGQYEQYF.

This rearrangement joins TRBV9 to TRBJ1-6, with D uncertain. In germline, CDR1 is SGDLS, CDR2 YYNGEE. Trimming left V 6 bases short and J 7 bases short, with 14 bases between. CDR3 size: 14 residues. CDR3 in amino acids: CASNREGGNSPLHF. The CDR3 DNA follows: TGTGCCAGCAACCGGGAGGGCGGAAATTCACCCCTCCACTTT. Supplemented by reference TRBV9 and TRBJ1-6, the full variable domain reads DSGVTQTPKHLITATGQRVTLRCSPRSGDLSVYWYQQSLDQGLQFLIQYYNGEERAKGNILERFSAQQFPDLHSELNLSSLELGDSALYFCASNREGGNSPLHFGNGTRLTVT.

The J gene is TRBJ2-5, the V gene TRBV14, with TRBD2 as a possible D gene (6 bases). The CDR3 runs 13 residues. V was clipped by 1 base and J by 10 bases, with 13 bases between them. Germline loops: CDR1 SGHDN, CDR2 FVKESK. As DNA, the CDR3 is TGTGCCAGCAGCCAAGGGGCCCTCGGGGGCCAGTACTTC. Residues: CASSQGALGGQYF. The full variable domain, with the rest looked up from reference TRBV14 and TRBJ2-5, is EAGVTQFPSHSVIEKGQTVTLRCDPISGHDNLYWYRRVMGKEIKFLLHFVKESKQDESGMPNNRFLAERTGGTYSTLKVQPAELEDSGVYFCASSQGALGGQYFGPGTRLLVL.

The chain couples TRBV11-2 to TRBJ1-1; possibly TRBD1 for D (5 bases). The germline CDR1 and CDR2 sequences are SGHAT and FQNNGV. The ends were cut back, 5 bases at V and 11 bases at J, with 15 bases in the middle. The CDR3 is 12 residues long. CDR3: CASSHQDKVAFF. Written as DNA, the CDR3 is TGTGCCAGCAGCCATCAGGACAAAGTGGCTTTCTTT.

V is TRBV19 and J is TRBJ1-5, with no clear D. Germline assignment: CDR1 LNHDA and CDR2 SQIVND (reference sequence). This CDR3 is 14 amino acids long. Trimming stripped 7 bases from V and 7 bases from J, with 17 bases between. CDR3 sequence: CASTLVPSGQPQHF. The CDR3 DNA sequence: TGTGCCAGTACCCTGGTCCCTTCGGGGCAGCCCCAGCATTTT.

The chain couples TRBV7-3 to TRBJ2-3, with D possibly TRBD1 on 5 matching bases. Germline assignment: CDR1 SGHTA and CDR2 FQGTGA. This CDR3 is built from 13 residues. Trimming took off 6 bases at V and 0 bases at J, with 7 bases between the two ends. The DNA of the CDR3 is TGTGCCAGCAGTCCAGGGAGCACAGATACGCAGTATTTT. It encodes CASSPGSTDTQYF.

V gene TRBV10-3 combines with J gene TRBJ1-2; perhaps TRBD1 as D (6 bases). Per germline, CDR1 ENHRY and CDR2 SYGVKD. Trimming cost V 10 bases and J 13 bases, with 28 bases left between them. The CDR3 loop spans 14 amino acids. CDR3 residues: CATLVSGGGGPGTF. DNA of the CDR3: TGTGCCACCCTAGTCTCGGGGGGTGGGGGCCCTGGCACCTTC.

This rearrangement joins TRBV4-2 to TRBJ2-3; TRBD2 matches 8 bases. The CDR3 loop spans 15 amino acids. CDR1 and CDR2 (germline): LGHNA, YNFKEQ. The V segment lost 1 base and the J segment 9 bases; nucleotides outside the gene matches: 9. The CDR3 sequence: CASSQGVIGGGTQYF. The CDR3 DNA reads TGTGCCAGCAGCCAAGGCGTCATCGGGGGGGGAACGCAGTATTTT.

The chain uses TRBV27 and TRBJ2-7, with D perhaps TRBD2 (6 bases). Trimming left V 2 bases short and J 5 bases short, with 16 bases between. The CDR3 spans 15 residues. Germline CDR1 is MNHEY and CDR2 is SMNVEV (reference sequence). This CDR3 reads CASSLGQTSTDEQYF. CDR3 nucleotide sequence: TGTGCCAGCAGTTTAGGTCAGACTAGTACCGACGAGCAGTACTTC.

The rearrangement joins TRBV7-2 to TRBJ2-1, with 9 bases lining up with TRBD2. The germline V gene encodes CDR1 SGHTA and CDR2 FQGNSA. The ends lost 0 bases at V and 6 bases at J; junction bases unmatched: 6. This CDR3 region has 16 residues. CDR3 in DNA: TGTGCCAGCAGCTTAGCGTCAGCGGGGGGCCTCAATGAGCAGTTCTTC. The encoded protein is CASSLASAGGLNEQFF.

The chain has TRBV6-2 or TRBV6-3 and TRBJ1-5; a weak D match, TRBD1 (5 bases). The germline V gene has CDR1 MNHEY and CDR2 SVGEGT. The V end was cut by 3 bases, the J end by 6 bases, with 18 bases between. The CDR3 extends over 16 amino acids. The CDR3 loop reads CASSYAGTGLSQPQHF. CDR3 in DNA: TGTGCCAGCAGTTATGCGGGGACTGGACTGAGTCAGCCCCAGCATTTT.

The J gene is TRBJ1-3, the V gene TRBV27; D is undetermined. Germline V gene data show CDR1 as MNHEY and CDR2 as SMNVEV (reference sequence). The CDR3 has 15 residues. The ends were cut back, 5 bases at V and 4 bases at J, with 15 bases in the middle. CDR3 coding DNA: TGTGCCAGCAGTCCGGGGTGGACTTCAGGAAACACCATATATTTT. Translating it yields CASSPGWTSGNTIYF.

The chain's CDR3 is CASSQITNTGELFF. CDR3 in DNA: TGTGCCAGCAGCCAAATCACGAACACCGGGGAGCTGTTTTTT. V gene TRBV2 combines with J gene TRBJ2-2; D remains unclear. Per the germline V gene, CDR1 is SNHLY and CDR2 is FYNNEI. Trimming removed 6 bases at V and 0 bases at J, with 8 bases between. CDR3 size: 14 residues.

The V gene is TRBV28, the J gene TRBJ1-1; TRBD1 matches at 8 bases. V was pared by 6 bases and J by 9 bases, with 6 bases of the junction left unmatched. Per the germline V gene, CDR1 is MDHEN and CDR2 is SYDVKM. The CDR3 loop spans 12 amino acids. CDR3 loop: CASRPRTGQAFF. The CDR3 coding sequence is TGTGCCAGCAGGCCCAGGACAGGGCAAGCTTTCTTT.

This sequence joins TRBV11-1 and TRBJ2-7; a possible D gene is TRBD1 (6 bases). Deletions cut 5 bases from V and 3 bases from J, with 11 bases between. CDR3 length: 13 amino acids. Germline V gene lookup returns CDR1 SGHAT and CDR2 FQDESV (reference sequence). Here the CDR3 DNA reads TGTGCCAGCAGCCGGGGACACTTCTACGAGCAGTACTTC. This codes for CASSRGHFYEQYF.

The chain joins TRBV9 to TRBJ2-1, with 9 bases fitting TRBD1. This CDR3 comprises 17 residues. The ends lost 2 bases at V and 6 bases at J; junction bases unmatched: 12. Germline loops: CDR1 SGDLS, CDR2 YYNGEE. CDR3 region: CASSVSPGTGYLNEQFF. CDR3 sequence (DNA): TGTGCCAGCAGCGTTTCACCCGGGACAGGGTACCTCAATGAGCAGTTCTTC.

The CDR3, as DNA: TGTGCCAGTAGTATAGGAAGGGAGAAGACAGGCAAACTTTCCTACGAGCAGTACTTC. Protein product: CASSIGREKTGKLSYEQYF. The chain combines TRBV19 with TRBJ2-7; D perhaps matches TRBD1 (6 bases). The CDR3 covers 19 residues. Trimming removed 1 base at V and 1 base at J, with 23 bases between. CDR1 LNHDA and CDR2 SQIVND come from the germline V gene (reference sequence).

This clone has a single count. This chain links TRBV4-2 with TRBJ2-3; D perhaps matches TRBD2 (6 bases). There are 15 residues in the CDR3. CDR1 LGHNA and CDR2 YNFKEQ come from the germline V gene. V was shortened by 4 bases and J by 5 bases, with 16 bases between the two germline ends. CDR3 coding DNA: TGTGCCAGCAGCCTAACTAAGCGGGCGGTAGATACGCAGTATTTT. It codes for CASSLTKRAVDTQYF.

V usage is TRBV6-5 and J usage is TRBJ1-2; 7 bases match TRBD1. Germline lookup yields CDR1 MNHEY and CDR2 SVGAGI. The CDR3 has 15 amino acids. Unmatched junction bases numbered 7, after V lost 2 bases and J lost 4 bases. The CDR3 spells CASSYGGQQPYGYTF. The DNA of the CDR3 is TGTGCCAGCAGTTACGGGGGACAGCAGCCCTATGGCTACACCTTC.

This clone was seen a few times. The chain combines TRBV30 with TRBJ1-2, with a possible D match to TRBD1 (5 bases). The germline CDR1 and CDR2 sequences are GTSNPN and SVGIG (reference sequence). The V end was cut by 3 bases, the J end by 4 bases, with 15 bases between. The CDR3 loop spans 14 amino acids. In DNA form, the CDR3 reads TGTGCCTGGAGAGCCGGGGGGACCACCTATGGCTACACCTTC. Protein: CAWRAGGTTYGYTF.

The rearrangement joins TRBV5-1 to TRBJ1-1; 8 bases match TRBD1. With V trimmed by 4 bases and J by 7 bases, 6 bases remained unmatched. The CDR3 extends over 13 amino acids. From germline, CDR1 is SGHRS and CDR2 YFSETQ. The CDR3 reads CASSPGTGVEAFF. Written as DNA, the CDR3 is TGCGCCAGCAGCCCTGGGACAGGAGTTGAAGCTTTCTTT.

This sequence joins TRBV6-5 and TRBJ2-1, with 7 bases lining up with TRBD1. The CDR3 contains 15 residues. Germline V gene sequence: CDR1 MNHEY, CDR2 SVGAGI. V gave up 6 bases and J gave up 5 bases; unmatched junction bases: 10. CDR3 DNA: TGTGCCAGCAGGACTCCGGGACAGAGCCACAATGAGCAGTTCTTC. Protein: CASRTPGQSHNEQFF.

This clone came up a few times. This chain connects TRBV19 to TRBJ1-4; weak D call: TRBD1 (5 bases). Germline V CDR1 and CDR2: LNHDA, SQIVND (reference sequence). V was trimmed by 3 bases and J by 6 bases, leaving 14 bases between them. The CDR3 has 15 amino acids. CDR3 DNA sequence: TGTGCCAGTAGTATTCATCAGGGAAATCATGAAAAACTGTTTTTT. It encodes CASSIHQGNHEKLFF.

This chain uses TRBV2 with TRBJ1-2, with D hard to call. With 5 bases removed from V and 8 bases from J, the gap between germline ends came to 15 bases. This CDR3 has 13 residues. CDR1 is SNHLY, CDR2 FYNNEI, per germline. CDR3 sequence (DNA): TGTGCCAGCAGTTTAGTGCTTGGAGGGGGCTACACCTTC. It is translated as CASSLVLGGGYTF. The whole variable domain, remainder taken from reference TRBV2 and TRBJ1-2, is EPEVTQTPSHQVTQMGQEVILRCVPISNHLYFYWYRQILGQKVEFLVSFYNNEISEKSEIFDDQFSVERPDGSNFTLKIRSTKLEDSAMYFCASSLVLGGGYTFGSGTRLTVV.

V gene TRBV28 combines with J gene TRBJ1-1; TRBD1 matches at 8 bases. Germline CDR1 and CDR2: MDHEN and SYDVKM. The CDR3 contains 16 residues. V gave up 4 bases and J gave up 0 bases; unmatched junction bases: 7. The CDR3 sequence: CASSSRTGFMNTEAFF. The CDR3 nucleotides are TGTGCCAGCAGTTCAAGGACAGGGTTCATGAACACTGAAGCTTTCTTT.

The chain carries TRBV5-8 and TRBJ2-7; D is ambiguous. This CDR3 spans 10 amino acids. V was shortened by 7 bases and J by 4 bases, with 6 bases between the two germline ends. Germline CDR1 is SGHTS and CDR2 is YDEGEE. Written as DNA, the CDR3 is TGTGCCAGCGGCAGATACGAGCAGTACTTC. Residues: CASGRYEQYF. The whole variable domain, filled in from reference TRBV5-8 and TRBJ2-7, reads EAGVTQSPTHLIKTRGQQATLRCSPISGHTSVYWYQQALGLGLQFLLWYDEGEERNRGNFPPRFSGRQFPNYSSELNVNALELEDSALYLCASGRYEQYFGPGTRLTVT.

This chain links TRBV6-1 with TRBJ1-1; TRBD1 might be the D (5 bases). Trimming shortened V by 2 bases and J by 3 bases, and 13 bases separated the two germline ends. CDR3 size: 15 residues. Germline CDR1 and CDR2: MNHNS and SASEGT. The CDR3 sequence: CASSEFASGDTEAFF. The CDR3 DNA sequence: TGTGCCAGCAGTGAATTTGCGTCGGGGGACACTGAAGCTTTCTTT.

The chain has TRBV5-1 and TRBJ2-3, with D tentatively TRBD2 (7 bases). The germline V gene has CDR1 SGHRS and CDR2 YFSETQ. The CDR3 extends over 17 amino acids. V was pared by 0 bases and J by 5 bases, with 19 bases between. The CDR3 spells CASSLAYLGGGQDTQYF. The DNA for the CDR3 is TGCGCCAGCAGCTTGGCCTATTTGGGGGGGGGCCAAGATACGCAGTATTTT.